What follows are 25 T cell receptor beta chains derived from one specimen sequenced in a study of T cell responses to AZD1222 COVID-19 vaccine. Libraries were prepared by immunoSEQ multiplex PCR; TCRdb keeps only in-frame clonotypes and omits some of them. The sample contains 100,000 to 150,000 clones, 70% to 90% of which appear only once. Source: peripheral blood, taken on day 0 of AZD1222 vaccination. The receptors shown here come from an adult in good health.

A note on this clone: One end of the junction is discordant with germline, which a read error may explain. The chain joins TRBV6-1 to TRBJ1-6, with D uncertain. Per the germline V gene, CDR1 is MNHNS and CDR2 is SASEGT. This CDR3 comprises 13 residues. The CDR3 loop reads CARSENGNSPLHF. The CDR3 DNA reads TGTGCCAGAAGTGAAAATGGCAATTCACCCCTCCACTTT.

V usage is TRBV5-1 and J usage is TRBJ1-4, with D hard to call. CDR1 is SGHRS and CDR2 is YFSETQ in the germline V gene. This CDR3 comprises 14 residues. Trimming shortened V by 6 bases and J by 8 bases, and 17 bases separated the two germline ends. The CDR3 here is CASKERAGGEKLFF. The CDR3, as DNA: TGCGCCAGCAAAGAACGGGCGGGCGGCGAAAAACTGTTTTTT.

This clone was counted a few times. This chain joins TRBV7-6 and TRBJ2-5; 13 bases are a match to TRBD2. The CDR3 extends over 16 amino acids. Germline V CDR1 and CDR2: SGHVS, FNYEAQ. The J segment lost 2 bases and the V segment lost 5 bases, leaving 5 bases of the junction unmatched. CDR3 sequence reads: CASSIGTSGEQETQYF. Here the CDR3 DNA reads TGTGCCAGCAGCATAGGGACTAGCGGGGAACAAGAGACCCAGTACTTC.

This clone occurred once. The genes are TRBV15 and TRBJ2-1; D remains ambiguous. The V gene lost 1 base and the J gene lost 1 base, with 8 bases spanning the gap. The CDR3 runs to 15 residues. The germline V gene encodes CDR1 LNHNV and CDR2 YYDKDF (reference sequence). CDR3 in DNA: TGTGCCACCAGCAGAGCTACAAGGTCCTACAATGAGCAGTTCTTC. Encoded protein: CATSRATRSYNEQFF.

The rearrangement uses TRBV19 and TRBJ1-1, with D perhaps matching TRBD1 (6 bases). Germline values: CDR1 LNHDA, CDR2 SQIVND (reference sequence). The CDR3 extends over 15 amino acids. V was cut by 2 bases and J by 3 bases, with 13 bases left in between. DNA of the CDR3: TGTGCCAGTAGTATACTTCGGGACACCGACACTGAAGCTTTCTTT. It yields the protein CASSILRDTDTEAFF.

J is TRBJ1-2 and V is TRBV28; D is possibly TRBD1 (5 bases). CDR1 and CDR2 from the germline V gene are MDHEN and SYDVKM. V dropped 3 bases and J dropped 4 bases, with 24 bases sitting between them. This CDR3 has 18 residues. This chain's CDR3 is CASSFAPRGAGFSYGYTF. CDR3 DNA: TGTGCCAGCAGTTTCGCCCCTCGGGGCGCCGGGTTTTCCTATGGCTACACCTTC.

The chain is built from TRBV6-4 and TRBJ2-1; 8 bases are a match to TRBD2. After removal of 6 bases from V and 7 bases from J, the junction contained 14 bases not matched to a gene. The CDR3 totals 16 residues. Per germline, CDR1 MRHNA and CDR2 SNTAGT. The CDR3 DNA reads as TGTGCCAGCAGCTCCGGGCGGGGGGCATTTAAGAATGAGCAGTTCTTC. Translation gives CASSSGRGAFKNEQFF.

The chain has TRBV10-1 and TRBJ1-6; D not resolved. Per the germline V gene, CDR1 is WNHNN and CDR2 is SYGVQD (reference sequence). Trimming stripped 3 bases from V and 13 bases from J, with 10 bases between. CDR3 length: 12 amino acids. CDR3 sequence reads: CASSEEGDPLHF. DNA for the CDR3: TGCGCCAGCAGTGAAGAGGGCGACCCCCTCCACTTT.

CDR3 DNA: TGTGCCACCGCCGGAGACAGGGACTACAATGAGCAGTTCTTC. It specifies CATAGDRDYNEQFF. This rearrangement joins TRBV24-1 to TRBJ2-1; 7 bases match TRBD1. Looked up from germline, CDR1 is KGHDR and CDR2 is SFDVKD. Unmatched junction bases numbered 7, after V lost 9 bases and J lost 3 bases. This CDR3 has 14 amino acids.

The genes are TRBV10-3 and TRBJ2-5, with D maybe TRBD2 (5 bases). V was pared by 7 bases and J by 4 bases, with 13 bases between. CDR1 and CDR2 from the germline V gene are ENHRY and SYGVKD. The CDR3 is 13 amino acids. CDR3 in amino acids: CAITEGSSETQYF. The CDR3 bases are TGTGCCATCACCGAGGGCTCCTCAGAGACCCAGTACTTC.

CDR3 DNA sequence: TGTGCCAGCACTGGCTACACTGAAGCTTTCTTT. Protein sequence: CASTGYTEAFF. This sequence joins TRBV12-3 or TRBV12-4 and TRBJ1-1; no firm D call. This CDR3 has 11 residues. V was pared by 7 bases and J by 3 bases, with 6 bases between.

The chain employs TRBV10-1 and TRBJ1-2; unclear D gene. Germline V gene data show CDR1 as WNHNN and CDR2 as SYGVQD (reference sequence). With 3 bases removed from V and 8 bases from J, the gap between germline ends came to 13 bases. The CDR3 is 13 amino acids. Written as DNA, the CDR3 is TGCGCCAGCAGTGAAAACCCGGGAGGGGGCTACACCTTC. Its translation: CASSENPGGGYTF.

V gene TRBV3-1 (or the pseudogene TRBV3-2) combines with J gene TRBJ1-1; no clear D. CDR1 and CDR2 from the germline V gene are LGHDT and YNNKEL (reference sequence). V lost 0 bases and J 4 bases, leaving 12 bases between the germline ends. The CDR3 length is 15 residues. The CDR3 nucleotides are TGTGCCAGCAGCCAAGAAGTGACTTTGCGCACTGAAGCTTTCTTT. It specifies CASSQEVTLRTEAFF.

The rearrangement uses TRBV6-6 and TRBJ2-1; 9 nucleotides agree with TRBD2. The J segment lost 5 bases and the V segment lost 4 bases, leaving 9 bases of the junction unmatched. The CDR3 is 16 amino acids. Germline lookup yields CDR1 MNHNY and CDR2 SVGAGI (reference sequence). CDR3 sequence: CASSFPGGGVNNEQFF. CDR3 coding DNA: TGTGCCAGCAGTTTCCCAGGCGGGGGGGTGAACAATGAGCAGTTCTTC.

The chain links TRBV6-6 to TRBJ1-1, with 7 bases aligning to TRBD1. CDR1 is MNHNY and CDR2 is SVGAGI in the germline V gene (reference sequence). The CDR3 totals 15 residues. The trim removed 2 bases at V and 1 base at J, leaving 4 bases unmatched. CDR3 protein: CASSYRTGGNTEAFF. The DNA of the CDR3 is TGTGCCAGCAGTTACCGGACAGGAGGGAACACTGAAGCTTTCTTT.

This clone was counted only a few times. This rearrangement joins TRBV7-2 to TRBJ1-6; 7 bases fit TRBD1. Germline V gene data show CDR1 as SGHTA and CDR2 as FQGNSA. Trimming removed 2 bases from V and 2 bases from J; junction bases left unmatched: 0. This CDR3 spans 15 amino acids. The CDR3 nucleotides are TGTGCCAGCAGCTTACAGGGGGCCTATAATTCACCCCTCCACTTT. It codes for CASSLQGAYNSPLHF.

The gene calls are TRBV19 and TRBJ2-7; D is ambiguous. The germline V gene has CDR1 LNHDA and CDR2 SQIVND (reference sequence). V was pared by 3 bases and J by 4 bases, with 13 bases between. The length of the CDR3 is 14 residues. CDR3 bases: TGTGCCAGTAGTATCCGGAGCGTGTCTTACGAGCAGTACTTC. Its translation is CASSIRSVSYEQYF.

This clone was observed a handful of times. The chain joins TRBV29-1 to TRBJ1-1; tentatively, D is TRBD1 (5 bases). From germline, CDR1 is SQVTM and CDR2 ANQGSEA. The germline V and J ends were trimmed by 6 bases and 1 base, with 6 bases remaining between them. The CDR3 extends over 11 amino acids. The CDR3 protein is CSVGRNTEAFF. DNA of the CDR3: TGCAGCGTGGGGCGGAACACTGAAGCTTTCTTT.

The rearrangement uses TRBV6-5 and TRBJ1-3; a possible D gene is TRBD1 (6 bases). Germline values: CDR1 MNHEY, CDR2 SVGAGI. The CDR3 is made up of 13 amino acids. CDR3 loop: CAIGGLSGNTIYF. Here the CDR3 DNA reads TGTGCAATTGGGGGCCTCTCTGGAAACACCATATATTTT.

The rearrangement links TRBV7-3 to TRBJ1-4; TRBD1 agrees at 8 bases. Germline V CDR1 and CDR2: SGHTA, FQGTGA. Unmatched junction bases numbered 4, after V lost 5 bases and J lost 8 bases. The CDR3 is 13 amino acids. The CDR3 loop is CASSTRQGEKLFF. CDR3 sequence (DNA): TGTGCCAGCAGCACTAGACAGGGGGAAAAACTGTTTTTT.

The chain couples TRBV29-1 to TRBJ2-3; D unresolved. Per the germline V gene, CDR1 is SQVTM and CDR2 is ANQGSEA. V lost 6 bases, J lost 2 bases, and 9 bases lay in between. The CDR3 is made up of 12 amino acids. This CDR3 reads CSVELTTDTQYF. DNA for the CDR3: TGCAGCGTGGAGCTAACCACAGATACGCAGTATTTT.

This clone was seen a handful of times. The chain links TRBV4-1 to TRBJ1-2, with D tentatively TRBD1 (6 bases). CDR1 is MGHRA, CDR2 YSYEKL, per germline. The ends were cut back, 0 bases at V and 4 bases at J, with 9 bases in the middle. This CDR3 comprises 14 residues. The CDR3 DNA sequence: TGCGCCAGCAGCCAAGATGCAGGGGCCTATGGCTACACCTTC. Encoded protein: CASSQDAGAYGYTF.

The chain has TRBV6-6 and TRBJ2-1, with TRBD1 identical over 9 bases. The V and J ends lost 6 bases and 7 bases, in that order; junction bases with no gene match: 13. Per the germline V gene, CDR1 is MNHNY and CDR2 is SVGAGI (reference sequence). This CDR3 spans 16 amino acids. The CDR3 is CASRTAGTGKFNEQFF. In DNA form, the CDR3 reads TGTGCCAGCAGGACTGCCGGGACAGGGAAATTTAATGAGCAGTTCTTC.

CDR3 residues: CASSPGLAGGPIQETQYF. In DNA, the CDR3 is TGTGCCAGCAGCCCGGGACTAGCGGGGGGCCCCATCCAAGAGACCCAGTACTTC. This chain connects TRBV3-1 (or the pseudogene TRBV3-2) to TRBJ2-5; TRBD2 aligns across 15 bases. This CDR3 spans 18 amino acids. The V gene end was trimmed by 4 bases and the J gene end by 1 base; junction bases not matched to a gene: 7. Germline V gives CDR1 LGHDT, CDR2 YNNKEL (reference sequence).

The J gene is TRBJ2-1, the V gene TRBV11-2, with 7 nucleotides matching TRBD2. The junction had 4 bases not matched to a gene; V was cut back by 3 bases and J by 2 bases. CDR1 and CDR2 (germline): SGHAT, FQNNGV. CDR3 length: 15 residues. The CDR3 coding sequence is TGTGCCAGCAGCTTGGCCCGGGGGGCCTACAATGAGCAGTTCTTC. Translated: CASSLARGAYNEQFF.